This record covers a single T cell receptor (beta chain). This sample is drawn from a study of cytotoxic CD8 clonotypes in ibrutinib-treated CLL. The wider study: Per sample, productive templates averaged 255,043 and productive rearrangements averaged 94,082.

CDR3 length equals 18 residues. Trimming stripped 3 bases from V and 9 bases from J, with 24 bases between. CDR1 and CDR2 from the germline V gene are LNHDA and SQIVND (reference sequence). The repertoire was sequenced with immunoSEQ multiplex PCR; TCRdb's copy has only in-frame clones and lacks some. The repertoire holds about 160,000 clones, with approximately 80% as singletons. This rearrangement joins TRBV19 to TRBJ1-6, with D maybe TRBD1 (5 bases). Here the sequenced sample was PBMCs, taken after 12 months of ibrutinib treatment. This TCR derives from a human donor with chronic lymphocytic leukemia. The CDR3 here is CASSMAGGAVQGGSPLHF. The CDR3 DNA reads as TGTGCCAGTAGTATGGCGGGCGGTGCGGTTCAGGGTGGTTCACCCCTCCACTTT.